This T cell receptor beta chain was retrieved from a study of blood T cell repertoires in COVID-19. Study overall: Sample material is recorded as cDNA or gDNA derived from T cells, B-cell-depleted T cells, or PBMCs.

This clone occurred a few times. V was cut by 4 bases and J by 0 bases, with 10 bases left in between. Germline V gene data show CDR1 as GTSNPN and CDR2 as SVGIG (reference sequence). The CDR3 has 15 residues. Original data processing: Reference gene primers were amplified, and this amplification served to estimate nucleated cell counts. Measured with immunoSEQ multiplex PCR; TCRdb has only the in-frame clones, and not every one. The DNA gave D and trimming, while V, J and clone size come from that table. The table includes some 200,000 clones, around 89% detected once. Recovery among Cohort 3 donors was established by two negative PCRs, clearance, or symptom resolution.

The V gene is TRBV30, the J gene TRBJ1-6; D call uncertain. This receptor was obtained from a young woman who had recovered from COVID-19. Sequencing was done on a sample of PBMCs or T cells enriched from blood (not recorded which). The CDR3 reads CAWNPDSSYNSPLHF. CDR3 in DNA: TGTGCCTGGAACCCGGACTCCTCCTATAATTCACCCCTCCACTTT.